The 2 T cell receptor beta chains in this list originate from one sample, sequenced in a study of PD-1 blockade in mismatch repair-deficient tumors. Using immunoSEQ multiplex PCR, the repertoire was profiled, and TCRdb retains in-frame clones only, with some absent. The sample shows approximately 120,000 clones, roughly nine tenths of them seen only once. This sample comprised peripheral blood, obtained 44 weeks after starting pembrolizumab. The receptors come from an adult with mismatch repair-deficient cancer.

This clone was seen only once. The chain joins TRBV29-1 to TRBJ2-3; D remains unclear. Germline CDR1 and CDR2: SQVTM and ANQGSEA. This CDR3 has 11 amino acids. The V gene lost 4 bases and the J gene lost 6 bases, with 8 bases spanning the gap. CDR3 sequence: CSVGLGDTQYF. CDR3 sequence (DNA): TGCAGCGTTGGGCTAGGGGATACGCAGTATTTT.

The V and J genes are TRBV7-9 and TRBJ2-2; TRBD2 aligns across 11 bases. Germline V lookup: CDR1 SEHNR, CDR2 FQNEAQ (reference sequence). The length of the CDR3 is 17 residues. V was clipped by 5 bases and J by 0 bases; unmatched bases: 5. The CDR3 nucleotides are TGTGCCAGCAGCCAAGGACTAGCGGGTCCGAACACCGGGGAGCTGTTTTTT. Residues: CASSQGLAGPNTGELFF.